This T cell receptor beta chain was found in a study of patients and donors after allogeneic stem cell transplantation. As for this clonotype: One end of the junction does not line up with germline, which may come from a read error.

In TCRdb, the RT-PCR reads were re-called with MiXCR into one record per CDR3 protein. Here the sample spans about 960,000 distinct CDR3 sequences, 18% being singletons. Germline V gives CDR1 MNHEY, CDR2 SVGEGT. CDR3 size: 17 residues. The sequence came from a human donor who was either an allogeneic HSCT recipient or a stem cell or donor lymphocyte infusion donor (not recorded which). It is not recorded whose cells these are; they may come from a transplant donor. The sequenced sample consisted of blood, either unsorted or a sorted T cell fraction (not recorded which). The chain links TRBV6-2 or TRBV6-3 to TRBJ2-5, with D possibly matching TRBD2 (6 bases). CDR3 coding DNA: TGTGCCAGCAGTCACTCACTAGCCGATGAATTTCAAGAGACCCAGTACTTC. Amino acid sequence: CASSHSLADEFQETQYF.